These 8 T cell receptor beta chains came from one sample sequenced in a study of shared clonotypes between healthy human individuals. Here immunoSEQ multiplex PCR was the method, and the copy in TCRdb shows in-frame clones only, minus some. There are about 2 million clones in the sample; around 95% occur only once, and 0.1% to 0.15% lies in the top ten. Source material: naive CD4+ T cells sorted from blood. The subset is: CD45RA+ positively selected. The origin of the receptors is a man between 18 and 29 years old in good health.

The V and J genes are TRBV30 and TRBJ1-5, with D unclear. The CDR3 sequence is 14 residues long. Germline assignment: CDR1 GTSNPN and CDR2 SVGIG (reference sequence). V dropped 1 base and J dropped 2 bases, with 9 bases sitting between them. The CDR3 region is CAWSGRYGNQPQHF. CDR3 bases: TGTGCCTGGAGTGGTAGGTACGGCAATCAGCCCCAGCATTTT.

V gene TRBV18 combines with J gene TRBJ1-2; perhaps TRBD1 as D (6 bases). The CDR3 sequence is 15 residues long. V was trimmed by 3 bases and J by 2 bases, leaving 13 bases between them. Germline CDR1 KGHSH, CDR2 LQKENI. As DNA, the CDR3 is TGTGCCAGCTCACCCGGACTAGGACAGAACTATGGCTACACCTTC. Amino acids: CASSPGLGQNYGYTF.

The genes are TRBV28 and TRBJ1-2; 7 bases agree with TRBD1. The V gene's germline CDR1 is MDHEN and CDR2 SYDVKM. This CDR3 region has 12 residues. V trimming: 8 bases; J trimming: 8 bases; junction bases outside the gene matches: 8. The CDR3 reads CASRTGRGGYTF. Written as DNA, the CDR3 is TGTGCCAGCCGGACAGGTCGTGGGGGCTACACCTTC.

The V call is TRBV2, the J call TRBJ2-1; D is unclear. Germline CDR1 SNHLY, CDR2 FYNNEI. V dropped 4 bases and J dropped 0 bases, with 10 bases sitting between them. The CDR3 covers 15 residues. The CDR3 region is CASSVREASYNEQFF. The DNA of the CDR3 is TGTGCCAGCAGTGTACGAGAAGCCTCCTACAATGAGCAGTTCTTC.

V is TRBV7-8 and J is TRBJ1-5; 9 bases match TRBD1. Germline V gene sequence: CDR1 SGHVS, CDR2 FQNEAQ. CDR3 size: 16 residues. V trimming: 1 base; J trimming: 5 bases; junction bases outside the gene matches: 6. The CDR3 loop reads CASSLGDRERDQPQHF. CDR3 bases: TGTGCCAGCAGCTTAGGGGACAGGGAACGAGATCAGCCCCAGCATTTT. Together with reference TRBV7-8 and TRBJ1-5, the CDR3 gives the full variable domain: GAGVSQSPRYKVAKRGQDVALRCDPISGHVSLFWYQQALGQGPEFLTYFQNEAQLDKSGLPSDRFFAERPEGSVSTLKIQRTQQEDSAVYLCASSLGDRERDQPQHFGDGTRLSIL.

Worth noting for this clone: At one end, the junction sequence differs from germline, possibly due to a read error. The rearrangement joins TRBV2 to TRBJ2-7; TRBD1 agrees at 7 bases. This CDR3 has 14 amino acids. Germline-derived CDR1 and CDR2 are SNHLY and FYNNEI. CDR3 sequence reads: CASSGTASSNEQYF. CDR3 in DNA: TGTGCCAGCAGCGGGACAGCCAGCTCCAACGAGCAGTACTTC.

The chain couples TRBV5-4 to TRBJ2-3; D not resolved. CDR1 SGHNT and CDR2 YYREEE come from the germline V gene (reference sequence). There are 13 residues in the CDR3. V was cut by 0 bases and J by 2 bases, with 4 bases left in between. CDR3 sequence: CASSLDLTDTQYF. CDR3 in DNA: TGTGCCAGCAGCTTGGACCTCACAGATACGCAGTATTTT.

The chain carries TRBV10-3 and TRBJ2-1; 7 nucleotides align to TRBD2. The germline V gene has CDR1 ENHRY and CDR2 SYGVKD. Trimming took 0 bases from V and 2 from J; bases not matched to a gene: 7. The CDR3 covers 17 residues. The CDR3: CAISESGSGFPYNEQFF. The CDR3 region has the DNA TGTGCCATCAGTGAGTCGGGTAGCGGGTTCCCCTACAATGAGCAGTTCTTC.